This TCR beta chain was identified during a study of T cell repertoires in cytomegalovirus infection. Study-level points and caveats: Accumulated public TCR beta family frequency recognized individuals carrying CMV together with the relevant HLA.

One entry per CDR3 protein, called by TCRdb with MiXCR from the reads. Among 200,000 to 300,000 distinct CDR3 sequences listed, approximately 14% were seen once. The CDR3 is 11 amino acids. In germline, CDR1 is SGHTA, CDR2 FQGNSA. Trimming pared 7 bases from V and 4 bases from J, leaving 5 bases between. This clonotype was seen at least ten times. No antigen is known for it. Sequencing was carried out using PBMCs. V and J are TRBV7-2 and TRBJ1-3; D is uncertain. This sequence was found in a human donor in good health (CMV status not recorded). Some clones in this sample may be carry-over from other donors' samples. The CDR3 region has the DNA TGTGCCAGCAAGTCCGGAAACACCATATATTTT. Amino acid sequence: CASKSGNTIYF.